This is a list of T cell receptor beta chains from one sample in a study of shared clonotypes between healthy human individuals. The table came from immunoSEQ multiplex PCR; TCRdb's copy has only in-frame clones and leaves some out. The sample contains roughly 650,000 clones, about 97% of which appear only once. Sequencing was performed on naive CD4+ T cells sorted from blood. These receptors were collected from a woman in her twenties or thirties in good health. Both conserved end residues are trimmed from each CDR3. A D gene is named only where the DNA matches it firmly.

cdr3_length d_call v_call cdr3_aa
13 - TRBV30 AWSVDGQPNEKLF
14 - TRBV28 ASSPAGTGPVNEQF
10 - TRBV28 ASSLSWGGYT
11 - TRBV19 ASSRLDDNEQF
11 TRBD2 TRBV27 ASSGRASYEQY
10 - TRBV29-1 SVELSRLTQY
11 - TRBV19 ASRGDFQETQY
13 TRBD1 TRBV18 ASSPLKDRGAEAF
13 - TRBV6-1 ASSEIGAPKVEQY
12 TRBD1 TRBV19 ASRQPGQGNEQY
13 - TRBV25-1 ASSEGRVGNNEQF
13 TRBD2 TRBV27 ASSSFGTSKYEQY
11 - TRBV27 ASSFDRNYGYT
12 TRBD1 TRBV7-8 ASSAQGGNTEAF
10 - TRBV5-4 ASRVNTGELF
13 - TRBV2 ASRVIQDSNQPQH
14 - TRBV2 ASTRDVGGKQETQY
11 - TRBV13 ASSPFSRDTQY
12 TRBD2 TRBV11-3 ASSPGGSTDTQY
13 - TRBV14 ASSPTGGVGTEAF
7 - TRBV20-1 SAQGGYT
12 - TRBV28 ASSLAGTIYEQY
14 TRBD2 TRBV5-6 ASSHRREGGSYEQY